The clone carrying this T cell receptor beta chain came up once. Looked up from germline, CDR1 is LGHDT and CDR2 is YNNKEL (reference sequence). The CDR3 has 15 residues. V was cut by 0 bases and J by 4 bases, with 10 bases left in between. This record belongs to a study of blood T cell repertoires in COVID-19. Across the study: Samples came from the United States, Italy and Spain, spanning acute and convalescent COVID-19. T cells, B-cell-depleted T cells, or PBMCs supplied cDNA or gDNA.

Authors' processing steps: Estimates of nucleated cell counts were drawn from the amplification of reference gene primers. Generated by immunoSEQ multiplex PCR, the TCRdb table keeps only in-frame clones and is missing some. The V and J calls and clone size come from that table; D and trimming were worked out from the DNA. The repertoire has 250,000 to 300,000 clones, around 90% of them found once; the top ten carry less than 2.5%. V usage is TRBV3-1 (or the pseudogene TRBV3-2) and J usage is TRBJ1-5; D gene unclear. This sequence originates from a man aged 50 or older with acute or convalescent COVID-19. Sequencing was performed on peripheral blood. The CDR3 nucleotides are TGTGCCAGCAGCCAAGATCTTGTGACTAATCAGCCCCAGCATTTT. This gives the protein CASSQDLVTNQPQHF.